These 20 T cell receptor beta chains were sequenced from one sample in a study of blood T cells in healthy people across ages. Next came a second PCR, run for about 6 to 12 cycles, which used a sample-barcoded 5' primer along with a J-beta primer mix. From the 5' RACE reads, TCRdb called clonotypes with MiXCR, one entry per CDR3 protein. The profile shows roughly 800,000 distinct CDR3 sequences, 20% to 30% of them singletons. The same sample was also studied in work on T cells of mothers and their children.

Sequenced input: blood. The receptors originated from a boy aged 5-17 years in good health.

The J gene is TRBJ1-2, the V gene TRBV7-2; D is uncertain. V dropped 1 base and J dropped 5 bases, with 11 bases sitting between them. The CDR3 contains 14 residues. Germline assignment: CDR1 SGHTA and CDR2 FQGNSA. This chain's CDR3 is CASSLDPGLYGYTF. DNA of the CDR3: TGTGCCAGCAGCTTAGATCCCGGATTGTATGGCTACACCTTC.

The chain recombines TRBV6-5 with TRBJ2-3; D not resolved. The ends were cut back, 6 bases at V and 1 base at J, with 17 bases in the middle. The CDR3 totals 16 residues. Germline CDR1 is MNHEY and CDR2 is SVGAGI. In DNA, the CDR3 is TGTGCCAGCAGCCTCCTGAGGCTCTCTGGCACAGATACGCAGTATTTT. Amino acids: CASSLLRLSGTDTQYF.

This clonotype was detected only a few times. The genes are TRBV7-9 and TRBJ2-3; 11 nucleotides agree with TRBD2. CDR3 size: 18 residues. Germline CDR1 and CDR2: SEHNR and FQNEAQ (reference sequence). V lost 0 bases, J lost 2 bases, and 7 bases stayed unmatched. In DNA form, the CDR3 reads TGTGCCAGCAGCTTAGCGACCCCACTAGCGGGGGTCACAGATACGCAGTATTTT. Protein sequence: CASSLATPLAGVTDTQYF.

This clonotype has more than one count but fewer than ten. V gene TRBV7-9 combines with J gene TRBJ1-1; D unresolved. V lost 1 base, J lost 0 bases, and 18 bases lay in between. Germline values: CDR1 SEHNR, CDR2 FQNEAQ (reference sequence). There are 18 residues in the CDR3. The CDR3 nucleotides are TGTGCCAGCAGCTTAGTGATCCTTAGGCAGGCCGTGAACACTGAAGCTTTCTTT. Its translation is CASSLVILRQAVNTEAFF.

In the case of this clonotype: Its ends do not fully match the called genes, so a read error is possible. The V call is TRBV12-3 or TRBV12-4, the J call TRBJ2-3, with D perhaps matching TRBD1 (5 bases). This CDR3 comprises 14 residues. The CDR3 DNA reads TGTGCCAGTAGTTTAATAGGGGACACAGATACGCAGTATTTT. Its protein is CASSLIGDTDTQYF.

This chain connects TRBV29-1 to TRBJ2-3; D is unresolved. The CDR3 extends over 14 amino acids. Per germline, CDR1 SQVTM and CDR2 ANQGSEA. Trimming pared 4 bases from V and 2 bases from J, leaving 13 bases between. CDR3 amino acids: CSVVTAWVTDTQYF. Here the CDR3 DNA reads TGCAGCGTTGTAACGGCTTGGGTCACAGATACGCAGTATTTT.

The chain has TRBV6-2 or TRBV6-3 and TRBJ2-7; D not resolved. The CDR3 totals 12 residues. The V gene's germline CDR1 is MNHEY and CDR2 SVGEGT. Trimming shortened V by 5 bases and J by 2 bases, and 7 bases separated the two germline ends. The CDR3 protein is CASSPFTYEQYF. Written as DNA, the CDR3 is TGTGCCAGCAGTCCATTCACCTACGAGCAGTACTTC.

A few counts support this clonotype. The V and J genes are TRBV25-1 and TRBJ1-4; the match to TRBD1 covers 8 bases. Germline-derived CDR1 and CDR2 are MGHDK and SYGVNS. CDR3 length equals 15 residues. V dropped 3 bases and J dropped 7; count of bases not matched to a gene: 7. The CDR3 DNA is TGTGCCAGCAGTGACCCCGGGACAGGACGTGAAAAACTGTTTTTT. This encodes CASSDPGTGREKLFF.

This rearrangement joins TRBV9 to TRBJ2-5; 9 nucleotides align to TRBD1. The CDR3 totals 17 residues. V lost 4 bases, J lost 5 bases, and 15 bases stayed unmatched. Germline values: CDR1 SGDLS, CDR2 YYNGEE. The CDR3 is CASSLGQGFGLGETQYF. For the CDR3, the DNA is TGTGCCAGCAGCCTAGGACAGGGGTTTGGCCTTGGGGAGACCCAGTACTTC. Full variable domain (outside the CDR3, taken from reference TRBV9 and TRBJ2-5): DSGVTQTPKHLITATGQRVTLRCSPRSGDLSVYWYQQSLDQGLQFLIQYYNGEERAKGNILERFSAQQFPDLHSELNLSSLELGDSALYFCASSLGQGFGLGETQYFGPGTRLLVL.

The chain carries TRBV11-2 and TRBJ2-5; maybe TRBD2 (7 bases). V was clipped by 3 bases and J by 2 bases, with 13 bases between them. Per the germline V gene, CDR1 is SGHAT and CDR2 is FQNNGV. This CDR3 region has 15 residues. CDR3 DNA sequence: TGTGCCAGCAGCTTCCGGGGGGCCCCACAAGAGACCCAGTACTTC. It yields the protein CASSFRGAPQETQYF. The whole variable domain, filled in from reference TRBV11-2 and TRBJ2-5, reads EAGVAQSPRYKIIEKRQSVAFWCNPISGHATLYWYQQILGQGPKLLIQFQNNGVVDDSQLPKDRFSAERLKGVDSTLKIQPAKLEDSAVYLCASSFRGAPQETQYFGPGTRLLVL.

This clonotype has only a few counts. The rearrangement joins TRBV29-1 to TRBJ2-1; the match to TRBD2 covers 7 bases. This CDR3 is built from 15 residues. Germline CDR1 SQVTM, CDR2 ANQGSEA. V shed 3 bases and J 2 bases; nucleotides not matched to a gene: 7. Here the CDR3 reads CSVDRLADTYNEQFF. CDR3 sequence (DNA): TGCAGCGTTGATAGGCTAGCGGACACCTACAATGAGCAGTTCTTC.

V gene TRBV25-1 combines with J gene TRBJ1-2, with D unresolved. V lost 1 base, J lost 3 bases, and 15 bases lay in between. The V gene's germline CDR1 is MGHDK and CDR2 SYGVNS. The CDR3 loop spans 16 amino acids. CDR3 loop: CASSEFFISAHYGYTF. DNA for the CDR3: TGTGCCAGCAGTGAATTCTTCATAAGCGCCCACTATGGCTACACCTTC.

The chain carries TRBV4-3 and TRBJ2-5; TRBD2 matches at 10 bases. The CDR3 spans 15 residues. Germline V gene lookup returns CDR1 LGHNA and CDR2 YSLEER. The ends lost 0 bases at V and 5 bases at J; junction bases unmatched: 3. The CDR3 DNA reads TGCGCCAGCAGCCAAGACGGAGCGGGAGGGGAGACCCAGTACTTC. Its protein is CASSQDGAGGETQYF.

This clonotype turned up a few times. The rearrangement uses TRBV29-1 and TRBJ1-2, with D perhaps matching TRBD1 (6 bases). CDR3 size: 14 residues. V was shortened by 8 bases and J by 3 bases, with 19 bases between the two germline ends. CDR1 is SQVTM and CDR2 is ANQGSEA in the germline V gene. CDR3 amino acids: CSSEARGSDYGYTF. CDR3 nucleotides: TGCAGCTCAGAAGCCAGGGGCTCGGACTATGGCTACACCTTC.

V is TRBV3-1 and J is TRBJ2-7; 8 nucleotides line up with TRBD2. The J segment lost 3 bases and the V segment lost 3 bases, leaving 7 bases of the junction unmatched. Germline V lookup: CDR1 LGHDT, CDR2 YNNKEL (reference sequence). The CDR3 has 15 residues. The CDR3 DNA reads TGTGCCAGCAGCCATCCCCAAGCGGGAGTCTACGAGCAGTACTTC. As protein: CASSHPQAGVYEQYF.

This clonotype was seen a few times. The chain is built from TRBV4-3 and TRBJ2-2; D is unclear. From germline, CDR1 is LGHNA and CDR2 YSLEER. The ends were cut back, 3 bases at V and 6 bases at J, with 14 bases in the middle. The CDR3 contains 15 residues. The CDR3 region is CASSQGPPRAGELFF. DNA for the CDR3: TGCGCCAGCAGCCAGGGCCCTCCGAGAGCCGGGGAGCTGTTTTTT.

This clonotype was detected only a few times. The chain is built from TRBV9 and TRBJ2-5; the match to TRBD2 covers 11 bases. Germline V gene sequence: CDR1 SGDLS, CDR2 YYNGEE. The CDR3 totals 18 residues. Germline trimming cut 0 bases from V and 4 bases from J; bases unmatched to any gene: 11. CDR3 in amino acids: CASSVGKGLADGRETQYF. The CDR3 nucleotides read TGTGCCAGCAGCGTAGGAAAGGGACTAGCGGATGGGAGAGAGACCCAGTACTTC.

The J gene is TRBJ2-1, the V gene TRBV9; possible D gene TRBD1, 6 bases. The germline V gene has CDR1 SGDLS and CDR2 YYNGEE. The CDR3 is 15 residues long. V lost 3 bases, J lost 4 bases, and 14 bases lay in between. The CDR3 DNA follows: TGTGCCAGCAGCGCACAGGGTTCCGAGTACAATGAGCAGTTCTTC. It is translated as CASSAQGSEYNEQFF.

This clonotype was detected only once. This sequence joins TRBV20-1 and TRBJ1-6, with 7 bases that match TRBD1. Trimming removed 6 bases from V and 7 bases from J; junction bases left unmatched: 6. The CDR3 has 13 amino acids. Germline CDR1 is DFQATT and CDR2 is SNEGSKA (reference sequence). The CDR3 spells CSAPTGSNSPLHF. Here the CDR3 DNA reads TGCAGTGCACCGACAGGGTCGAATTCACCCCTCCACTTT.

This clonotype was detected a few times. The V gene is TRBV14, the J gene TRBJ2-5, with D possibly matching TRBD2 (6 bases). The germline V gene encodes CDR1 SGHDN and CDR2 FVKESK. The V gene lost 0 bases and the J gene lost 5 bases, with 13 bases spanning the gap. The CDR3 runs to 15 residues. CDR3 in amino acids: CASSQDRGLAETQYF. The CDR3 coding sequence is TGTGCCAGCAGCCAAGATAGAGGTCTAGCGGAGACCCAGTACTTC. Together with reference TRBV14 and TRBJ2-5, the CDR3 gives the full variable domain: EAGVTQFPSHSVIEKGQTVTLRCDPISGHDNLYWYRRVMGKEIKFLLHFVKESKQDESGMPNNRFLAERTGGTYSTLKVQPAELEDSGVYFCASSQDRGLAETQYFGPGTRLLVL.